This T cell receptor (beta chain) was identified during a study of OX40 agonist ivuxolimab in advanced cancers. This CDR3 spans 12 amino acids. Trimming removed 4 bases at V and 4 bases at J, with 7 bases between. Germline loops: CDR1 SGDLS, CDR2 YYNGEE. Only in-frame clones appear in the TCRdb table, and some are missing; sequencing was by immunoSEQ multiplex PCR. The profile shows fewer than 80,000 clones, about nine tenths of them singletons. The rearrangement joins TRBV9 to TRBJ2-3; D may be TRBD1 (5 bases). The clonotype originates from an adult with an advanced solid tumor such as melanoma, head and neck, liver or kidney cancer. The source material was CD4+ or CD8+ T cells sorted from blood, sampled in a trial of the OX40 agonist ivuxolimab. This CDR3 is CASSPGSDTQYF. The CDR3 DNA follows: TGTGCCAGCAGCCCAGGGTCAGATACGCAGTATTTT.